The 6 T cell receptor beta chains below were found in one sample sequenced in a study of CD8 T cells in Susac syndrome. Roughly 0.45 to 1 ug RNA was reverse transcribed with random hexamers. TCRdb redid the calling of the immunoSEQ multiplex PCR reads with MiXCR, one entry per CDR3 protein. The profile shows about 190,000 distinct CDR3 sequences, 90% to 95% of them singletons. Sequencing was carried out using CD4+ T cells from PBMCs. The receptors come from a human donor in good health.

The chain couples TRBV28 to TRBJ2-7, with D possibly TRBD1 on 6 matching bases. The CDR3 has 14 amino acids. V dropped 1 base and J dropped 3 bases, with 10 bases sitting between them. The germline V gene has CDR1 MDHEN and CDR2 SYDVKM. The CDR3 here is CASSLSARGYEQYV. The CDR3, as DNA: TGTGCCAGCAGTTTATCAGCCAGGGGCTACGAGCAGTACGTC.

DNA for the CDR3: TGTGCCAGCAGGAGTGACAGAGTCTACGAGCAGTACTTC. As protein: CASRSDRVYEQYF. This chain connects TRBV27 to TRBJ2-7, with D perhaps matching TRBD1 (5 bases). Trimming left V 6 bases short and J 3 bases short, with 12 bases between. Germline V CDR1 and CDR2: MNHEY, SMNVEV (reference sequence). This CDR3 has 13 amino acids.

The chain is built from TRBV6-2 or TRBV6-3 and TRBJ1-5; 7 nucleotides match TRBD1. Germline-derived CDR1 and CDR2 are MNHEY and SVGEGT. Trimming removed 6 bases from V and 6 bases from J; junction bases left unmatched: 5. The CDR3 sequence is 13 residues long. CDR3 in amino acids: CASRPDRAQPQHF. In DNA form, the CDR3 reads TGTGCCAGCAGACCCGACAGGGCTCAGCCCCAGCATTTT.

This clonotype was observed a single time. The chain couples TRBV30 to TRBJ2-5, with a weak D call TRBD1 (5 bases). CDR3 length: 13 residues. In germline, CDR1 is GTSNPN, CDR2 SVGIG (reference sequence). V was cut by 4 bases and J by 1 base, with 10 bases left in between. As DNA, the CDR3 is TGTGCCTGGAACACAGGTTTCCAAGAGACCCAGTACTTC. Translation: CAWNTGFQETQYF.

V and J are TRBV20-1 and TRBJ2-7, with D hard to call. CDR1 is DFQATT and CDR2 is SNEGSKA in the germline V gene (reference sequence). Deletions cut 4 bases from V and 2 bases from J, with 21 bases between. The CDR3 has 16 amino acids. CDR3 sequence: CSAIETAGRAPYEQYF. Here the CDR3 DNA reads TGCAGTGCTATTGAAACCGCAGGTCGGGCCCCCTACGAGCAGTACTTC.

This clonotype is a singleton in its sample. The genes are TRBV20-1 and TRBJ1-1; 8 bases are shared with TRBD1. The CDR3 runs 15 residues. Germline V gives CDR1 DFQATT, CDR2 SNEGSKA (reference sequence). Unmatched junction bases numbered 7, after V lost 3 bases and J lost 1 base. The CDR3 protein is CSARDRELKNTEAFF. The CDR3 DNA is TGCAGTGCTAGGGACAGGGAACTCAAGAACACTGAAGCTTTCTTT.